This T cell receptor beta chain derives from a study of T cell repertoires in cytomegalovirus infection. A single record per CDR3 protein comes from TCRdb applying MiXCR to the reads. The sample consists of about 740,000 distinct CDR3 sequences, 35% of them appearing once. Germline CDR1 MGHDK, CDR2 SYGVNS. Between the trimmed V and J ends, which lost 6 bases and 0 bases, there was a span of 6 bases. The CDR3 extends over 13 amino acids. This clonotype was obtained from a human donor in good health (CMV status not recorded). Some clones in this sample may be carry-over from other donors' samples. The sequenced sample was PBMCs. The chain combines TRBV25-1 with TRBJ1-3; D is uncertain. The CDR3 DNA reads TGTGCCAGCAGCGGCTTCTCTGGAAACACCATATATTTT. Translation gives CASSGFSGNTIYF.